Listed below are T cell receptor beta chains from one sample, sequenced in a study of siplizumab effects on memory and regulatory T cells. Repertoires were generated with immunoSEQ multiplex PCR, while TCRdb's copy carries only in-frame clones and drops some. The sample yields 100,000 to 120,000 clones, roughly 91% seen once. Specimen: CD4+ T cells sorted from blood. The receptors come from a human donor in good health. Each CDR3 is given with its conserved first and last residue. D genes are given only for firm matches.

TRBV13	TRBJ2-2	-	CASSLGQGIGELFF
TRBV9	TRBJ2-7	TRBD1	CASSVGWDRERYEQYF
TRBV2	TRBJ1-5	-	CASSQGSQPQHF
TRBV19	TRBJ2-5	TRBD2	CASSITSVETQYF
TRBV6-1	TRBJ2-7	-	CASNQRSYEQYF
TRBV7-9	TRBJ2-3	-	CASSGYPLDTQYF
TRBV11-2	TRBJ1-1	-	CASSLDARANTEAFF
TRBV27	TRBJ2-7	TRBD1	CASSFGQGDSYEQYF
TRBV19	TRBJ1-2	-	CASRSLEDGYTF
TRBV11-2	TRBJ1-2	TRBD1	CASSMTGGYPNYGYTF
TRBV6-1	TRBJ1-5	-	CASGGLDFNQPQHF
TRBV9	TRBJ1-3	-	CASSVEGSSGNTIYF
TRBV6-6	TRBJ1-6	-	CASSSLGSPLHF
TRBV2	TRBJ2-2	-	CASNSRQAGGTGELFF
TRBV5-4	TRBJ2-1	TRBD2	CASSPSIAGAYNEQFF
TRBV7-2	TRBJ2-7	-	CASTQGGGAFYEQYF
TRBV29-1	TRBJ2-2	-	CSVAPANTGELFF
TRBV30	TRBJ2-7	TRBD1	CAWSNTGQGFSYEQYF
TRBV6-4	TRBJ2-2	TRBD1	CASSADRVAGELFF
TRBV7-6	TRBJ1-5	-	CASSLRWDQPQHF
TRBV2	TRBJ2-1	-	CASRAPPLEQFF
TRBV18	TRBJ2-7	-	CASSPPGQTYEQYF
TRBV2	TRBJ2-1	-	CASSGSGNYNEQFF
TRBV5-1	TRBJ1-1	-	CASSLGEMNTEAFF
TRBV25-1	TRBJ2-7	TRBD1	CASSDPDRGSEQYF
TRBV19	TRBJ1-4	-	CASSTSTDGRVREKLFF
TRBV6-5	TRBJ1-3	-	CASIGSSGNTIYF
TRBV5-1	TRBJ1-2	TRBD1	CASSLVAGGHYGYTF
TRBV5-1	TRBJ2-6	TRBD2	CASSLGLAGAGANVLTF
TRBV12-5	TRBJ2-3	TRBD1	CASGLGQGPQYF
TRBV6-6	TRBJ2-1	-	CASRIRDWINEQFF
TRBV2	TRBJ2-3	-	CASSTSTDTQYF
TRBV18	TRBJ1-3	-	CASSLSDRFSGNTIYF
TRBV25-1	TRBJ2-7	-	CASSPTGTHEQYF
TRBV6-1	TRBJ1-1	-	CASSSPPMNTEAFF
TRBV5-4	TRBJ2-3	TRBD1	CASSLEGGPDTQYF
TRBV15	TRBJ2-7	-	CATSSRSSSYEQYF
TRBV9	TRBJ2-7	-	CASSQAPSGEQYF
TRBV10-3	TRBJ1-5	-	CAIRSAVQGNQPQHF
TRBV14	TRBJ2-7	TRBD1	CASSSLGRGIYEQYF